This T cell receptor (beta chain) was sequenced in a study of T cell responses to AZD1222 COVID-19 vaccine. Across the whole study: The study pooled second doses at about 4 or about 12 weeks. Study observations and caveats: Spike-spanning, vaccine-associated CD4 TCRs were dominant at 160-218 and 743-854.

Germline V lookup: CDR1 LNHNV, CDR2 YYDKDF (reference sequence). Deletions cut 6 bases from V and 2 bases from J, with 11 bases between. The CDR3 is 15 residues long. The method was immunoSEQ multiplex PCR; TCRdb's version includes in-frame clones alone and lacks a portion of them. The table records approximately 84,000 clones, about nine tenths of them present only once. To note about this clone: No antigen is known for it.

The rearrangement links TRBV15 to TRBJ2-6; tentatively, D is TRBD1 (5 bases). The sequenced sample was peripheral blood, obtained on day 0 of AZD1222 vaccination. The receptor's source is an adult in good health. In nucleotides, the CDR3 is TGTGCCACCAGGCCCGACAGAGCTGGGGCCAACGTCCTGACTTTC. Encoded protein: CATRPDRAGANVLTF.